The TCR beta chain under discussion was sequenced for a study of technical replicates of blood from a few donors. This CDR3 is built from 15 residues. CDR1 is SGHAT, CDR2 FQNNGV, per germline. The V gene lost 5 bases and the J gene lost 7 bases, with 15 bases spanning the gap. Produced via immunoSEQ multiplex PCR; TCRdb's table is partial and in-frame only. The sample lists under 95,000 clones, about 94% occurring once. The sequencing sample was made of T cells isolated from PBMCs. J is TRBJ1-6 and V is TRBV11-2, with D perhaps matching TRBD1 (6 bases). The sequence came from a human donor in good health. Written as DNA, the CDR3 is TGTGCCAGCAGCCAAACAGGGCGGGGGAATTCACCCCTCCACTTT. Protein sequence: CASSQTGRGNSPLHF. Using reference TRBV11-2 and TRBJ1-6 for the parts outside the CDR3, the full variable domain is EAGVAQSPRYKIIEKRQSVAFWCNPISGHATLYWYQQILGQGPKLLIQFQNNGVVDDSQLPKDRFSAERLKGVDSTLKIQPAKLEDSAVYLCASSQTGRGNSPLHFGNGTRLTVT.